A single sample is the source of the 23 T cell receptor beta chains below, sequenced in a study of cytotoxic CD8 clonotypes in ibrutinib-treated CLL. Method: immunoSEQ multiplex PCR; TCRdb's copy keeps in-frame clones and lacks some. The data contain some 130,000 clones, 76% of them seen just once; the ten biggest clones take up approximately 5.1%. The material sequenced was PBMCs, taken after 24 months of ibrutinib treatment. The receptors were sampled from a human donor with chronic lymphocytic leukemia.

This chain uses TRBV7-6 with TRBJ2-1; TRBD2 is a possible D gene (6 bases). The CDR3 runs to 15 residues. In germline, CDR1 is SGHVS, CDR2 FNYEAQ. Trimming shortened V by 2 bases and J by 7 bases, and 15 bases separated the two germline ends. The CDR3 nucleotides are TGTGCCAGCAGCTTACGGCGGGACCTACGGAATGAGCAGTTCTTC. Encoded protein: CASSLRRDLRNEQFF.

V is TRBV7-2 and J is TRBJ2-5; D is perhaps TRBD1 or TRBD2 (6 bases each). Trimming shortened V by 3 bases and J by 1 base, and 9 bases separated the two germline ends. The CDR3 has 14 residues. Germline V gene data show CDR1 as SGHTA and CDR2 as FQGNSA. Here the CDR3 reads CASSFRGVQETQYF. DNA of the CDR3: TGTGCCAGCAGCTTTAGGGGGGTCCAAGAGACCCAGTACTTC.

The chain recombines TRBV6-1 with TRBJ2-3, with a tentative D call TRBD2 (6 bases). CDR1 and CDR2 from the germline V gene are MNHNS and SASEGT. V was trimmed by 1 base and J by 6 bases, leaving 14 bases between them. This CDR3 contains 15 residues. The CDR3 nucleotides read TGTGCCAGCAGTGAAGGGGGGGTAGGGAGGGATACGCAGTATTTT. Translated: CASSEGGVGRDTQYF.

The chain combines TRBV29-1 with TRBJ1-1; D is perhaps TRBD1 (5 bases). Trimming removed 7 bases from V and 1 base from J, with 16 bases in between. CDR1 and CDR2 from the germline V gene are SQVTM and ANQGSEA. The CDR3 extends over 14 amino acids. Here the CDR3 DNA reads TGCAGCGGCGGGTGGACATCTGGGAACACTGAAGCTTTCTTT. Its translation is CSGGWTSGNTEAFF. The complete variable domain, with remaining parts taken from reference TRBV29-1 and TRBJ1-1, reads SAVISQKPSRDICQRGTSLTIQCQVDSQVTMMFWYRQQPGQSLTLIATANQGSEATYESGFVIDKFPISRPNLTFSTLTVSNMSPEDSSIYLCSGGWTSGNTEAFFGQGTRLTVV.

The rearrangement links TRBV27 to TRBJ2-5; D is unresolved. Trimming removed 3 bases at V and 5 bases at J, with 13 bases between. The CDR3 length is 14 residues. Germline CDR1 is MNHEY and CDR2 is SMNVEV (reference sequence). CDR3 loop: CASSLGSPVETQYF. DNA for the CDR3: TGTGCCAGCAGTTTGGGCTCCCCAGTGGAGACCCAGTACTTC.

As DNA, the CDR3 is TGTGCCAGCAGTTTACTGGGCAGGGAGACCTATGGCTACACCTTC. Residues: CASSLLGRETYGYTF. This rearrangement joins TRBV28 to TRBJ1-2; possible D gene TRBD1, 5 bases. Germline V gene data show CDR1 as MDHEN and CDR2 as SYDVKM. The CDR3 length is 15 residues. The germline V and J ends were trimmed by 2 bases and 4 bases, with 14 bases remaining between them.

The chain couples TRBV19 to TRBJ1-1; D ambiguous. This CDR3 is built from 13 residues. The germline gives CDR1 LNHDA, CDR2 SQIVND (reference sequence). Trimming stripped 4 bases from V and 3 bases from J, with 9 bases between. DNA of the CDR3: TGTGCCAGTAGTACGGGCACATACACTGAAGCTTTCTTT. Its translation is CASSTGTYTEAFF.

The rearrangement uses TRBV7-2 and TRBJ1-3, with D possibly being TRBD1 (6 bases). The CDR3 extends over 15 amino acids. Trimming stripped 5 bases from V and 0 bases from J, with 11 bases between. Germline lookup yields CDR1 SGHTA and CDR2 FQGNSA. CDR3 in amino acids: CASSPDRNSGNTIYF. In nucleotides, the CDR3 is TGTGCCAGCAGCCCCGACAGGAACTCTGGAAACACCATATATTTT.

The chain has TRBV9 and TRBJ2-5, with 8 bases lining up with TRBD2. V lost 2 bases and J lost 5; bases outside the gene matches: 8. The CDR3 sequence is 15 residues long. The germline V gene has CDR1 SGDLS and CDR2 YYNGEE. CDR3 bases: TGTGCCAGCAGCGTGGGCGGGGGGCCGGCGGAGACCCAGTACTTC. Amino acids: CASSVGGGPAETQYF.

The chain recombines TRBV19 with TRBJ2-1; tentatively, D is TRBD1 (7 bases). CDR1 is LNHDA, CDR2 SQIVND, per germline (reference sequence). The CDR3 has 15 residues. Trimming left V 7 bases short and J 5 bases short, with 18 bases between. The CDR3: CASTGGRRGHNEQFF. For the CDR3, the DNA is TGTGCCAGTACAGGGGGTCGGCGGGGACACAATGAGCAGTTCTTC.

V gene TRBV6-5 combines with J gene TRBJ2-3; D not certain. Germline V gene lookup returns CDR1 MNHEY and CDR2 SVGAGI. The CDR3 loop spans 15 amino acids. Trimming left V 7 bases short and J 2 bases short, with 16 bases between. The CDR3 nucleotides are TGTGCCAGCACCCCGTCGGTCTCTCCCACAGATACGCAGTATTTT. Its translation is CASTPSVSPTDTQYF.

This chain joins TRBV9 and TRBJ1-3, with a possible D match to TRBD1 (6 bases). CDR1 is SGDLS and CDR2 is YYNGEE in the germline V gene. This CDR3 contains 15 residues. V was shortened by 4 bases and J by 4 bases, with 15 bases between the two germline ends. The CDR3 DNA reads TGTGCCAGCAGCACACAGCAGGGGTGGGGAAACACCATATATTTT. This translates into CASSTQQGWGNTIYF.

The chain has TRBV7-8 and TRBJ2-1; D unclear. Germline loops: CDR1 SGHVS, CDR2 FQNEAQ. The CDR3 has 12 amino acids. Trimming removed 5 bases at V and 6 bases at J, with 8 bases between. CDR3 DNA: TGTGCCAGCAGCCGGCTACTCAATGAGCAGTTCTTC. Translation gives CASSRLLNEQFF.

Only a few counts were recorded for this clone. The genes are TRBV11-2 and TRBJ1-2, with a weak D call TRBD1 (6 bases). V was cut by 3 bases and J by 8 bases, with 13 bases left in between. The CDR3 has 13 residues. The germline V gene encodes CDR1 SGHAT and CDR2 FQNNGV. CDR3 sequence: CASSLGGRMGYTF. In nucleotides, the CDR3 is TGTGCCAGCAGCTTGGGGGGGCGTATGGGCTACACCTTC.

The J gene is TRBJ2-1, the V gene TRBV7-9, with a tentative D call TRBD2 (5 bases). Germline V gene lookup returns CDR1 SEHNR and CDR2 FQNEAQ (reference sequence). The CDR3 totals 13 residues. The V end was cut by 1 base, the J end by 7 bases, with 8 bases between. As DNA, the CDR3 is TGTGCCAGCAGCTTAGGTCCGGGGAATGAGCAGTTCTTC. Translation gives CASSLGPGNEQFF.

The V gene is TRBV7-3, the J gene TRBJ1-2; D may be TRBD1 (5 bases). The V gene lost 5 bases and the J gene lost 4 bases, with 17 bases spanning the gap. CDR1 is SGHTA, CDR2 FQGTGA, per germline. This CDR3 comprises 15 residues. This CDR3 is CASSQLGGPTYGYTF. The CDR3, as DNA: TGTGCCAGCAGCCAACTCGGGGGTCCCACCTATGGCTACACCTTC.

The chain employs TRBV6-6 and TRBJ2-7, with unresolved D. There are 14 residues in the CDR3. The V and J ends lost 10 bases and 2 bases respectively, with 18 bases between them. CDR1 MNHNY and CDR2 SVGAGI come from the germline V gene (reference sequence). The CDR3 protein is CATAGGHPTYEQYF. CDR3 sequence (DNA): TGTGCCACCGCAGGTGGCCACCCCACCTACGAGCAGTACTTC.

This clone was detected many times. The chain recombines TRBV29-1 with TRBJ2-7; D perhaps matches TRBD2 (7 bases). With 6 bases removed from V and 3 bases from J, the gap between germline ends came to 12 bases. Germline-derived CDR1 and CDR2 are SQVTM and ANQGSEA. The CDR3 contains 12 residues. CDR3 bases: TGCAGCGTGTACAGGGAGGGCTACGAGCAGTACTTC. It is translated as CSVYREGYEQYF.

CDR3 amino acids: CASSTRTGATDTQYF. CDR3 bases: TGTGCCAGCAGCACCCGGACTGGGGCTACAGATACGCAGTATTTT. The genes are TRBV4-2 and TRBJ2-3; either TRBD1 or TRBD2 may fit D (5 bases each). This CDR3 has 15 residues. V lost 5 bases and J lost 3, with 15 bases in between. Germline V CDR1 and CDR2: LGHNA, YNFKEQ.

The chain combines TRBV6-6 with TRBJ2-7; D might be TRBD1 (6 bases). Germline V CDR1 and CDR2: MNHNY, SVGAGI (reference sequence). V shed 6 bases and J shed 1 base, with 13 bases lying between them. The CDR3 is made up of 14 amino acids. CDR3 protein: CASRPGTRSYEQYF. In nucleotides, the CDR3 is TGTGCCAGCAGACCCGGGACACGATCCTACGAGCAGTACTTC.

The V and J genes are TRBV30 and TRBJ2-2; 7 bases are shared with TRBD1. The germline gives CDR1 GTSNPN, CDR2 SVGIG (reference sequence). J gave up 6 bases and V 2 bases, and 6 bases lay outside the gene matches. The CDR3 loop spans 14 amino acids. The CDR3 region has the DNA TGTGCCTGGAGTCCATGGACAGGCCCCGGGGAGCTGTTTTTT. This sequence encodes CAWSPWTGPGELFF.

This rearrangement joins TRBV27 to TRBJ1-3; D is unresolved. The V end lost 7 bases, the J end lost 8 bases, and 15 bases lay between the germline ends. Germline loops: CDR1 MNHEY, CDR2 SMNVEV (reference sequence). The CDR3 sequence is 13 residues long. This CDR3 is CASTQENRDTIYF. Written as DNA, the CDR3 is TGTGCCAGCACCCAGGAGAACCGGGACACCATATATTTT.

The chain has TRBV7-9 and TRBJ2-3, with D perhaps TRBD2 (6 bases). This CDR3 comprises 16 residues. V lost 1 base and J lost 2, with 13 bases in between. Germline CDR1 reads SEHNR; CDR2 reads FQNEAQ (reference sequence). CDR3 coding DNA: TGTGCCAGCAGCTTAGTGGGTGCGGGACCCACAGATACGCAGTATTTT. Amino acid sequence: CASSLVGAGPTDTQYF. Full variable domain (rest looked up from reference TRBV7-9 and TRBJ2-3): DTGVSQNPRHKITKRGQNVTFRCDPISEHNRLYWYRQTLGQGPEFLTYFQNEAQLEKSRLLSDRFSAERPKGSFSTLEIQRTEQGDSAMYLCASSLVGAGPTDTQYFGPGTRLTVL.